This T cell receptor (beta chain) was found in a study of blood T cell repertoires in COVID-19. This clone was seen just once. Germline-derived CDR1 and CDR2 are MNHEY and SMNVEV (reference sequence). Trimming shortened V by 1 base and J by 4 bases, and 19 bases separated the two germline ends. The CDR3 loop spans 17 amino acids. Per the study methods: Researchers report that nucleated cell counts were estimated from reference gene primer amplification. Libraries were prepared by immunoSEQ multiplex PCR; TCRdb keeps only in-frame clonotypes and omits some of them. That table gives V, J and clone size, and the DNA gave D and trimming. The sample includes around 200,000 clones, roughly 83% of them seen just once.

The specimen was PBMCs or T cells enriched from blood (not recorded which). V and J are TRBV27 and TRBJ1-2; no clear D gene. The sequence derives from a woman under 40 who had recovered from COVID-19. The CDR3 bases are TGTGCCAGCAGTTTATATAACCCCCGGGAGGACGGCTATGGCTACACCTTC. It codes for CASSLYNPREDGYGYTF.